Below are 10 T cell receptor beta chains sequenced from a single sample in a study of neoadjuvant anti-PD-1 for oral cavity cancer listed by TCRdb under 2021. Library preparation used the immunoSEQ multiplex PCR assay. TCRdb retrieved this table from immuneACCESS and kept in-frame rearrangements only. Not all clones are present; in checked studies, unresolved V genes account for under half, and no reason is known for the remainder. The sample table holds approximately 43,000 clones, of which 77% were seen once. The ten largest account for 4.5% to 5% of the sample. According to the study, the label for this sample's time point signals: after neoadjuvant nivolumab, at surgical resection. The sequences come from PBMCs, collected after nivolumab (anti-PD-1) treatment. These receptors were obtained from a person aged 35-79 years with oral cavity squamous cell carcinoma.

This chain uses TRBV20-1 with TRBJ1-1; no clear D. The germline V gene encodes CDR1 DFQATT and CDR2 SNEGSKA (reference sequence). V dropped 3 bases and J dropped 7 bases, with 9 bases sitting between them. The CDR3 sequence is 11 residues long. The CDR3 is CSASRRGEAFF. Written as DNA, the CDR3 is TGCAGTGCTAGCCGCAGAGGTGAAGCTTTCTTT.

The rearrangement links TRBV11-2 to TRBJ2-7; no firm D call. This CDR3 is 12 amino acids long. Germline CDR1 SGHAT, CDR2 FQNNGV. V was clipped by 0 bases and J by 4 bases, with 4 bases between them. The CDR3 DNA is TGTGCCAGCAGCTTAGAGTTTTACGAGCAGTACTTC. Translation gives CASSLEFYEQYF.

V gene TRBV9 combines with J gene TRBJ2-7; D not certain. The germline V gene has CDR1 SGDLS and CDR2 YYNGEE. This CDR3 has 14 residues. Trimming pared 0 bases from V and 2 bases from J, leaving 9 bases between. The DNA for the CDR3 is TGTGCCAGCAGCGTAGAACAGTACCCCTACGAGCAGTACTTC. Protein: CASSVEQYPYEQYF.

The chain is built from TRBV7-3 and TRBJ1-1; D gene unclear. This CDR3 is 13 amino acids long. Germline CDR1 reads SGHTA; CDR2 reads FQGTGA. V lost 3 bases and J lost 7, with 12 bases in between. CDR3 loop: CASSFNPGREAFF. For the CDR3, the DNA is TGTGCCAGCAGCTTCAACCCAGGCCGTGAAGCTTTCTTT.

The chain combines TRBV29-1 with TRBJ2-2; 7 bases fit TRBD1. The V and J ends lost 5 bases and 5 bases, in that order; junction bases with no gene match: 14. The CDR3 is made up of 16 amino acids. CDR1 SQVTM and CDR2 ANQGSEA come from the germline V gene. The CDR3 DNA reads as TGCAGCGTTACGAAGGGGGCGGATTTCGAGACCGGGGAGCTGTTTTTT. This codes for CSVTKGADFETGELFF.

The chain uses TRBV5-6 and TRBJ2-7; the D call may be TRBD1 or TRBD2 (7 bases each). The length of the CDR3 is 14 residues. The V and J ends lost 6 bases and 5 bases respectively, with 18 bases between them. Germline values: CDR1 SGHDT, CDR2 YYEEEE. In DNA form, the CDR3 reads TGTGCCAGCATCGTGACAGGGACTAACGACGAGCAGTACTTC. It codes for CASIVTGTNDEQYF.

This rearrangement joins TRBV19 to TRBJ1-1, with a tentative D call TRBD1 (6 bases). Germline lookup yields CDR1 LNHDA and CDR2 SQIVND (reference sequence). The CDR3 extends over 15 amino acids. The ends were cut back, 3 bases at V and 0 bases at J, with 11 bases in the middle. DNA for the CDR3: TGTGCCAGTAGTATGGGGGCAGGTATGAACACTGAAGCTTTCTTT. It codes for CASSMGAGMNTEAFF.

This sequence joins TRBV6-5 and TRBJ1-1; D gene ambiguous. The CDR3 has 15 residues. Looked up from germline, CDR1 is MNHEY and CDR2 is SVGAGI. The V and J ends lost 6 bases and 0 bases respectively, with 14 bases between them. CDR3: CASRAPRLLNTEAFF. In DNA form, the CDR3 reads TGTGCCAGCAGAGCCCCACGGCTTCTGAACACTGAAGCTTTCTTT.

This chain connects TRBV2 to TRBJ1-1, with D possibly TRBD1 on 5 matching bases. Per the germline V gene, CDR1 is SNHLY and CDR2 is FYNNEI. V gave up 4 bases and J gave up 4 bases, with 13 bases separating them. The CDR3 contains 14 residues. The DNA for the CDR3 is TGTGCCAGCAGTGTAGCAGGGAAGGGCACTGAAGCTTTCTTT. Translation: CASSVAGKGTEAFF.

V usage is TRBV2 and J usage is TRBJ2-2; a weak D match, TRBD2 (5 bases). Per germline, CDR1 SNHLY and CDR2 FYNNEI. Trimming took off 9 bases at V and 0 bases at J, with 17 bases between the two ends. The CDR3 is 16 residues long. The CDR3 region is CASKGTQRTNTGELFF. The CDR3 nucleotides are TGTGCCAGTAAGGGAACCCAGCGGACGAACACCGGGGAGCTGTTTTTT.